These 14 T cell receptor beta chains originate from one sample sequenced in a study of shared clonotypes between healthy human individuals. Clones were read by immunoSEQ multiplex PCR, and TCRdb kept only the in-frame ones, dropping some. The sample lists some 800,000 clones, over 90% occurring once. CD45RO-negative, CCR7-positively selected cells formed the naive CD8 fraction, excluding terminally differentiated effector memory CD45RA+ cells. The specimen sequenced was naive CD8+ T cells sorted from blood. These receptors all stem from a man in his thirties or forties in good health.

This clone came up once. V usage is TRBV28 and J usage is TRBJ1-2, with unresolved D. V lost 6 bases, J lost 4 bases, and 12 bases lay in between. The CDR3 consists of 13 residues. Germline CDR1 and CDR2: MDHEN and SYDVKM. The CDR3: CASSRRTVYGYTF. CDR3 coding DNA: TGTGCCAGCAGCCGCCGGACGGTCTATGGCTACACCTTC.

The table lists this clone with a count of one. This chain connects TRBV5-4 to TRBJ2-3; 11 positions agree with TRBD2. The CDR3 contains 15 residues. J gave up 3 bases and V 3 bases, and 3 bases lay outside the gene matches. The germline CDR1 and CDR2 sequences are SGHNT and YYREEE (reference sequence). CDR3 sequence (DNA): TGTGCCAGCAGCTCCACTAGCGGGAGAACAGATACGCAGTATTTT. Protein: CASSSTSGRTDTQYF.

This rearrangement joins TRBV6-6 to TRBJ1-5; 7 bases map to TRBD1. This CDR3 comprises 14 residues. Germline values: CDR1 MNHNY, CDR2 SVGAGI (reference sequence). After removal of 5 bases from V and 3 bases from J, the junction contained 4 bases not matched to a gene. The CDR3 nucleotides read TGTGCCAGCAGTACAGGGGTAATCAATCAGCCCCAGCATTTT. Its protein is CASSTGVINQPQHF.

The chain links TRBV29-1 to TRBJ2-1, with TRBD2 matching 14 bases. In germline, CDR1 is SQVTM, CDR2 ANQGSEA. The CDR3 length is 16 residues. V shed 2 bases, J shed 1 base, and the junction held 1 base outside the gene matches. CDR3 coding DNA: TGCAGCGTTGAAAGACTAGCGGGAGGGTCCTACAATGAGCAGTTCTTC. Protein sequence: CSVERLAGGSYNEQFF.

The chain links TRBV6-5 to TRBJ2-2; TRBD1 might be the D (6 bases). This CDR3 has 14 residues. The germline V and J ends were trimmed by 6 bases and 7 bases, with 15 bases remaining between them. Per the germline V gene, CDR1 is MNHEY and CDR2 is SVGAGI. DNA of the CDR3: TGTGCCAGCAGATTCCAGGGGTTGGGCGGGGAGCTGTTTTTT. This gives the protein CASRFQGLGGELFF.

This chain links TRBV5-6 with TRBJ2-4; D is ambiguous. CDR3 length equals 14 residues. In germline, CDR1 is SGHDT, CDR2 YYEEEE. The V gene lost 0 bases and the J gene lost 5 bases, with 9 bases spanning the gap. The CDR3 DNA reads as TGTGCCAGCAGCTTGGAGGATTCGGAAAACATTCAGTACTTC. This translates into CASSLEDSENIQYF.

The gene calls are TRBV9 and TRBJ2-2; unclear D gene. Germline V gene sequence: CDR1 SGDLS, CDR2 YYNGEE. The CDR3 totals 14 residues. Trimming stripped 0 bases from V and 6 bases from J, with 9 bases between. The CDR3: CASSVEAAPGELFF. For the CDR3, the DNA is TGTGCCAGCAGCGTAGAGGCGGCTCCCGGGGAGCTGTTTTTT.

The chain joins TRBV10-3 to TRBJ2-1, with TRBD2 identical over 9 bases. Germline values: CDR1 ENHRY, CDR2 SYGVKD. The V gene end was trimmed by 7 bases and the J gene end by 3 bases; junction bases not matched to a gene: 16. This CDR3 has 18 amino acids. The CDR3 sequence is CAITPSGTSSQLYNEQFF. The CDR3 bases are TGTGCCATCACCCCCTCCGGGACTAGCTCTCAGCTCTACAATGAGCAGTTCTTC.

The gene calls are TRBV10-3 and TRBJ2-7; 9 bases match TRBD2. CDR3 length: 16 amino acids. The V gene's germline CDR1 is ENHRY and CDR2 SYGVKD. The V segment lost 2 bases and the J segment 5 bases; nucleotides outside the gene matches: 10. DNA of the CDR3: TGTGCCATCAGTGAGGAATGGGCGGGAGGGCCCCACGAGCAGTACTTC. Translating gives CAISEEWAGGPHEQYF.

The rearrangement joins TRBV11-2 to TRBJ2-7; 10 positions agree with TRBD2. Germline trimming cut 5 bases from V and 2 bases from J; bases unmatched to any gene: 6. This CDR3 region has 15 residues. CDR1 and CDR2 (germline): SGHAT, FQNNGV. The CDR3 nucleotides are TGTGCCAGCAGCCATGGACTAGCGGCGACCTACGAGCAGTACTTC. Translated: CASSHGLAATYEQYF.

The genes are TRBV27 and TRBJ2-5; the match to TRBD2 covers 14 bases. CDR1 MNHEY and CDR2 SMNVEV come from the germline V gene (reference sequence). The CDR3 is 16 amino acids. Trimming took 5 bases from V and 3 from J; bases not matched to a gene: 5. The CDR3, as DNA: TGTGCCAGCAGTCCCGGGACTAGCGGGAGCGAAGAGACCCAGTACTTC. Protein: CASSPGTSGSEETQYF.

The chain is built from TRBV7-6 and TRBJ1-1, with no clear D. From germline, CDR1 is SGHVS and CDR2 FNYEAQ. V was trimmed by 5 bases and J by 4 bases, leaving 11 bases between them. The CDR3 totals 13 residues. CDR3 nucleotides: TGTGCCAGCAGCGTCGGGGAGGGCACTGAAGCTTTCTTT. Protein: CASSVGEGTEAFF. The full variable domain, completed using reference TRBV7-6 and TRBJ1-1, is GAGVSQSPRYKVTKRGQDVALRCDPISGHVSLYWYRQALGQGPEFLTYFNYEAQQDKSGLPNDRFSAERPEGSISTLTIQRTEQRDSAMYRCASSVGEGTEAFFGQGTRLTVV.

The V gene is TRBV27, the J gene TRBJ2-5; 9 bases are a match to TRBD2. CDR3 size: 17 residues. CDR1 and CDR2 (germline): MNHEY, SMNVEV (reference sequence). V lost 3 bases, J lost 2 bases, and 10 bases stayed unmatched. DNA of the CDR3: TGTGCCAGCAGTTTTCGGCTAGCGGGAAGGGGGCAAGAGACCCAGTACTTC. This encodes CASSFRLAGRGQETQYF.

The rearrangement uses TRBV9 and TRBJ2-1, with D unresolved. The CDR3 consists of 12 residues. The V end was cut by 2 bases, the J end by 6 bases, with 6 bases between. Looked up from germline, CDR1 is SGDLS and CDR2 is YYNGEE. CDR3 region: CASSVPGNEQFF. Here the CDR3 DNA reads TGTGCCAGCAGCGTCCCCGGCAATGAGCAGTTCTTC.